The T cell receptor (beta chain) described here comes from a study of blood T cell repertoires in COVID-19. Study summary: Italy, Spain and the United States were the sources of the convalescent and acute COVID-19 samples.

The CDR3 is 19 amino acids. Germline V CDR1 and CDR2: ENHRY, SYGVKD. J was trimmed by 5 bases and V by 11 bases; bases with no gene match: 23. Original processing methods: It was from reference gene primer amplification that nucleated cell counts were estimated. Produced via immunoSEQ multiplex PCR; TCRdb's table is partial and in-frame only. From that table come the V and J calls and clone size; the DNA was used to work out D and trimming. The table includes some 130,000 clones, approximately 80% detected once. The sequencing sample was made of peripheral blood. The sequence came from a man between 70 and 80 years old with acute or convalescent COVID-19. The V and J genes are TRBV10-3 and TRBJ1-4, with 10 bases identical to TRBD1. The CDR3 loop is CARGTGAARVTRLNEKLFF. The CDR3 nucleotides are TGTGCCCGGGGGACAGGGGCCGCCCGTGTAACTCGTCTAAATGAAAAACTGTTTTTT.